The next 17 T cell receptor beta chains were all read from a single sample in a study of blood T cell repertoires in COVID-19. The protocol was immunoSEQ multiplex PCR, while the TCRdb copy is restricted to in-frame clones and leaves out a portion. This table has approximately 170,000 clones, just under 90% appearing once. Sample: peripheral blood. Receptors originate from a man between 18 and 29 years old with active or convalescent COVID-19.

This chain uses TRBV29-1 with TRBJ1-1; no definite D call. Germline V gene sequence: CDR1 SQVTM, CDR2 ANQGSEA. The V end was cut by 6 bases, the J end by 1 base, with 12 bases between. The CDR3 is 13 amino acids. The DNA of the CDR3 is TGCAGCGTCGCCCTTCAGTGGAACACTGAAGCTTTCTTT. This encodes CSVALQWNTEAFF.

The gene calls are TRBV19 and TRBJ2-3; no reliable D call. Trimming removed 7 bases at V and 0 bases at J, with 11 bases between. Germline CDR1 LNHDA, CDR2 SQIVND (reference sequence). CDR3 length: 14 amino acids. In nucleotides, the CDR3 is TGTGCCAGTACCGGTACGCTGAGCACAGATACGCAGTATTTT. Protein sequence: CASTGTLSTDTQYF. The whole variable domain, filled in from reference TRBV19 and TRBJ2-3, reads DGGITQSPKYLFRKEGQNVTLSCEQNLNHDAMYWYRQDPGQGLRLIYYSQIVNDFQKGDIAEGYSVSREKKESFPLTVTSAQKNPTAFYLCASTGTLSTDTQYFGPGTRLTVL.

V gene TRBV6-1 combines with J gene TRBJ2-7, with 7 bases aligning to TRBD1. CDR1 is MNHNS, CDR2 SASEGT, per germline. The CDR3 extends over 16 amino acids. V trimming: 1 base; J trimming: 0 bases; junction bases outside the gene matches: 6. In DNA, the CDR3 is TGTGCCAGCAGTGAAGTGGGACAGTTTAGCTCCTACGAGCAGTACGTC. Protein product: CASSEVGQFSSYEQYV.

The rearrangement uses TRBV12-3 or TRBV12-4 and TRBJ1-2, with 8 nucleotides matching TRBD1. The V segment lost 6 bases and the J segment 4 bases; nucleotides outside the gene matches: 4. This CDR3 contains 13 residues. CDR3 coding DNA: TGTGCCAGCAGCCCCGGGACAGGCTATGGCTACACCTTC. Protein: CASSPGTGYGYTF.

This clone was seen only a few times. The CDR3 bases are TGTGCCAGCAGCTCCGGGACAGAATATGGCTACACCTTC. Protein product: CASSSGTEYGYTF. The V and J genes are TRBV5-4 and TRBJ1-2, with 7 nucleotides matching TRBD1. Germline V gene sequence: CDR1 SGHNT, CDR2 YYREEE (reference sequence). CDR3 length: 13 residues. V trimming: 3 bases; J trimming: 5 bases; junction bases outside the gene matches: 4.

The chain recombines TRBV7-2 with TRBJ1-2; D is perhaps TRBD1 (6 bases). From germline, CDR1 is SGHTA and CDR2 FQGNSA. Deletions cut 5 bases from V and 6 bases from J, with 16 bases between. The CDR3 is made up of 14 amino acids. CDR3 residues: CASSPVTGIHGYTF. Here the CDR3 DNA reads TGTGCCAGCAGCCCCGTCACAGGGATCCATGGCTACACCTTC.

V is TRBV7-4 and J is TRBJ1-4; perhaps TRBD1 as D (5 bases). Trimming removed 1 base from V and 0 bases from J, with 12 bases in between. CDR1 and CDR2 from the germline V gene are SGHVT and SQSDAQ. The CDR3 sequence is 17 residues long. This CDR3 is CASSLEGWTPTNEKLFF. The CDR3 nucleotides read TGTGCCAGCAGCTTAGAGGGCTGGACACCAACTAATGAAAAACTGTTTTTT.

CDR3 coding DNA: TGTGCCAGCAGTGAATCTCAGGGAAACACCATATATTTT. This translates into CASSESQGNTIYF. The chain employs TRBV2 and TRBJ1-3; no firm D call. V lost 2 bases and J lost 4, with 6 bases in between. This CDR3 is 13 amino acids long. The germline gives CDR1 SNHLY, CDR2 FYNNEI.

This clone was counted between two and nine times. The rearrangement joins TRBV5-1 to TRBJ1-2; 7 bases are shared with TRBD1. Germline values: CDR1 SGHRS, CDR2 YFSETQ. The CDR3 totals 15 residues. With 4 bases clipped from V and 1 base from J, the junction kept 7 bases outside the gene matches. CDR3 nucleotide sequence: TGCGCCAGCAGCCGAGGGACAGCCCGTAACTATGGCTACACCTTC. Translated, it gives CASSRGTARNYGYTF.

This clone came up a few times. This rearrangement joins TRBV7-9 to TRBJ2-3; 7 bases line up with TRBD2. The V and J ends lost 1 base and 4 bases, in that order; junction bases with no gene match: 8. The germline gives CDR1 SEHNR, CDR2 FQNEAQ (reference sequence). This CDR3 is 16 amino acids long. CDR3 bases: TGTGCCAGCAGCTTAGGCTCTGGCGGGGGTTCAGATACGCAGTATTTT. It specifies CASSLGSGGGSDTQYF.

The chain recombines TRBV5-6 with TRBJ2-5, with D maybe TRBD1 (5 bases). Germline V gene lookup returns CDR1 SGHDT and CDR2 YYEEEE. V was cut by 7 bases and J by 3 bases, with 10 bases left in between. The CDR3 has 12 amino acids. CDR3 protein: CASARVKETQYF. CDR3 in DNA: TGTGCCAGCGCCAGGGTGAAAGAGACCCAGTACTTC.

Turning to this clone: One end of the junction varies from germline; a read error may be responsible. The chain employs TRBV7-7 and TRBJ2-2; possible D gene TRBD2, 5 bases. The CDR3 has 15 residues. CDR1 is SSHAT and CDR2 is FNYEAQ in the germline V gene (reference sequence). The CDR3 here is CASSLSWRDTGELFF. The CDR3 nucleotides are TGTGCTAGCAGCTTAAGTTGGCGGGACACCGGGGAGCTGTTTTTT.

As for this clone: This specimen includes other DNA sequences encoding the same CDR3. The CDR3 here is CASSQDILAGDTQYF. In DNA form, the CDR3 reads TGTGCCAGCAGCCAAGATATACTAGCAGGGGATACGCAGTATTTT. The chain has TRBV3-1 (or the pseudogene TRBV3-2) and TRBJ2-3, with D possibly being TRBD2 (6 bases). The CDR3 has 15 residues. Deletions cut 0 bases from V and 6 bases from J, with 13 bases between. CDR1 is LGHDT and CDR2 is YNNKEL in the germline V gene (reference sequence).

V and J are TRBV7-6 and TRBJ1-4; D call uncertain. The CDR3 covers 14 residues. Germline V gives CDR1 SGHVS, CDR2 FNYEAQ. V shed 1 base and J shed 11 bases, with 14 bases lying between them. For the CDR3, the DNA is TGTGCCAGCAGCTTAGATATCGGCTACGGGAAACTGTTTTTT. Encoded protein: CASSLDIGYGKLFF.

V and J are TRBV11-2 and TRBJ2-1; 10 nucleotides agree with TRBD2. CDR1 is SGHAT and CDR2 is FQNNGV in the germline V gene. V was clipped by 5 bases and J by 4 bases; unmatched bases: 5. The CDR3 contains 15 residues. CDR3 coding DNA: TGTGCCAGCAGCGCCAGGACTAGCGGATACAATGAGCAGTTCTTC. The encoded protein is CASSARTSGYNEQFF.

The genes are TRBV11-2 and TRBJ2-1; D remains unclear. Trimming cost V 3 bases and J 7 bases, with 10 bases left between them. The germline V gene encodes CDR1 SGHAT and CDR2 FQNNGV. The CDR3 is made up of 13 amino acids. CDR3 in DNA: TGTGCCAGCAGCTTCGTAGTCGGGAATGAGCAGTTCTTC. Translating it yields CASSFVVGNEQFF. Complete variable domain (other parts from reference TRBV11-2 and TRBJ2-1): EAGVAQSPRYKIIEKRQSVAFWCNPISGHATLYWYQQILGQGPKLLIQFQNNGVVDDSQLPKDRFSAERLKGVDSTLKIQPAKLEDSAVYLCASSFVVGNEQFFGPGTRLTVL.

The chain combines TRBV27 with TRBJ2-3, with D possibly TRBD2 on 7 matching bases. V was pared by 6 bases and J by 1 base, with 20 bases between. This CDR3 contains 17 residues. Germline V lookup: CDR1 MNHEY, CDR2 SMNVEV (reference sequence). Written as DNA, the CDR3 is TGTGCCAGCAGCCACCCTCATGAGGGGGGGGGCACAGATACGCAGTATTTT. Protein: CASSHPHEGGGTDTQYF.